The text below deals with one T cell receptor beta chain. What this receptor recognizes is not known. Base qualities are not provided; no much larger clone lies one nucleotide away. This sample is drawn from a study of T cell responses to AZD1222 COVID-19 vaccine (dated by TCRdb to the early 2020s). About the investigation overall: AZD1222 recipients with second doses at about 4 weeks or about 12 weeks were pooled, because spike-specific TCR depth and breadth did not differ between schedules. A total of 233 trial participants underwent TCR sequencing, of whom about 210 had received two doses of AZD1222 and some 25 had received two doses of the MenACWY control vaccine. Trial participants were enrolled by age into subgroups of 18-55, 56-69 and 70-plus years, and roughly 160, 29 and 62 TCR-sequenced participants, respectively, were included in these subgroups.

The CDR3 regions of human TCRbeta chains were subjected to immunosequencing. The study's processing was this. TCRs in the repertoires were matched against a reference library of SARS-CoV-2-specific TCRs that had been generated with the MIRA antigen-specificity platform. Breadth meant the fraction of unique TCRs that were SARS-CoV-2-associated, whereas depth meant the fraction of total T cells that were SARS-CoV-2-associated. Each spike-specific TCR was assigned to its reactive spike region and to a CD4 or CD8 class using the MIRA data. Log10-transformed breadth and depth values were compared by one-way ANOVA with Sidak's multiple comparisons tests. TCRdb obtained this table from immuneACCESS and retained in-frame rearrangements with V and J assigned. These tables miss some clones; where compared with another copy, unresolved V genes account for less than half of the shortfall, and the remainder is unexplained. V and J calls plus clone size are reproduced from that table; the DNA served to infer D and trimming. The sample table shows 80,000 to 95,000 clones, and almost 80% are seen once. The top ten clones comprise roughly 21% of the sample.

The CDR3 spans 15 residues, from the cysteine through the phenylalanine. Just CDR3 DNA is preserved here, 45 bases in frame from base 1. Between the V and J ends, shortened by 4 bases and 0 bases respectively, the junction contains 10 bases. This specimen's time point label, interpreted: baseline before first vaccination. The vaccinee samples were drawn from two UK trials, COV001 and COV002, one of which was a single-blind randomized controlled phase 2/3 trial testing AZD1222 (ChAdOx1 nCoV-19) in healthy adults. For TCRbeta chain sequencing, PBMC samples were collected from trial participants at day 0 and at day 28 after the second dose. The paper's findings and limits, for the study overall: The whole spike protein was spanned by vaccine-associated CD4 TCRs, and dominant responses were seen in regions 160-218 and 743-854. Because no samples from the day 14 peak response were available, repertoires could be characterized only after the peak T cell response. In the small 56-69-year group, the increase in depth fell short of significance, most likely because of low power. Epitopes outside the regions mutated in the B.1.351 and B.1.1.7 variants were reportedly recognized by nearly half of the unique spike-specific TCRs. Conclusions about previously exposed vaccinees were limited because only a handful of AZD1222 recipients were SARS-CoV-2 seropositive at baseline. Most participants were white British and females outnumbered males, and the authors suggested that clonal diversity may have been underestimated. After two AZD1222 doses, both the breadth and the depth of spike-specific TCRs were significantly higher than at day 0 and than in MenACWY recipients.

The material sequenced was peripheral blood, taken on day 0 of AZD1222 vaccination. The rearrangement joined TRBV5-3 to TRBJ1-4; no D segment can be confidently identified. TRBV5-3 is placed among ORFs of uncertain function. The clonotype was recovered from an adult in good health. The CDR3 here reads CARSLLRATNEKLFF. The nucleotide sequence is given as TGTGCCAGAAGCCTACTACGTGCAACTAATGAAAAACTGTTTTTT.